This T cell receptor beta chain was observed in a study of blood T cell repertoires in COVID-19. Study overall: Samples of COVID-19 (acute and convalescent) were obtained from the United States, Italy and Spain.

Some clones are missing from TCRdb's copy, which holds only in-frame ones; the method was immunoSEQ multiplex PCR. The sample lists over 150,000 clones, about 80% occurring once. Trimming shortened V by 2 bases and J by 4 bases, and 16 bases separated the two germline ends. Germline CDR1 SGHRS, CDR2 YFSETQ. This CDR3 is built from 16 residues. The chain uses TRBV5-1 and TRBJ2-1; tentatively, D is TRBD1 (6 bases). Input material: peripheral blood. The receptor comes from a human donor with acute or convalescent COVID-19. The donor label of this sample is uncertain. CDR3 sequence (DNA): TGCGCCAGCAGCTTAAGGGGGAGACCCGGGTACAATGAGCAGTTCTTC. It translates to CASSLRGRPGYNEQFF.